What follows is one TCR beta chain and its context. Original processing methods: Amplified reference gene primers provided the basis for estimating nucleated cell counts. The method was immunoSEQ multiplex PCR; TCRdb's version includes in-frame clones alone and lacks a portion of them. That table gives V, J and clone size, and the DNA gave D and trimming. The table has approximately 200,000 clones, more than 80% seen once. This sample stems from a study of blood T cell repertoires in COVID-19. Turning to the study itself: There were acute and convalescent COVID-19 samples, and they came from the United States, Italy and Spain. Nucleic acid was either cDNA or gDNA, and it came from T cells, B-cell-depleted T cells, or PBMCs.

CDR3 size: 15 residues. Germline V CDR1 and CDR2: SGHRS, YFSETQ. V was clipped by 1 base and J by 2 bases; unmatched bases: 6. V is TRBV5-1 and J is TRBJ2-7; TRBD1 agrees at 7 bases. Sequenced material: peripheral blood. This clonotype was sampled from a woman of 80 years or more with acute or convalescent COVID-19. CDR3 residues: CASSLRGQPTYEQYF. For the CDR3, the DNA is TGCGCCAGCAGCTTGAGGGGACAGCCCACCTACGAGCAGTACTTC.